What follows are 19 T cell receptor beta chains derived from one specimen sequenced in a study of T cell responses to AZD1222 COVID-19 vaccine. The repertoire was sequenced with immunoSEQ multiplex PCR; TCRdb's copy has only in-frame clones and lacks some. Among 140,000 or so clones listed, roughly 87% were seen once. The source material was peripheral blood, sampled 28 days after the second AZD1222 dose. Source of these receptors: an adult who received the AZD1222 COVID-19 vaccine.

CDR3 DNA sequence: TGTGCCAGCAGCAGCCGGACAGCCAGTAACTATGGCTACACCTTC. Protein: CASSSRTASNYGYTF. The V call is TRBV6-5, the J call TRBJ1-2; D possibly corresponds to TRBD1 (6 bases). Trimming left V 6 bases short and J 1 base short, with 15 bases between. Germline V gives CDR1 MNHEY, CDR2 SVGAGI. The CDR3 spans 15 residues.

The chain combines TRBV7-2 with TRBJ1-3; TRBD1 is a possible D gene (6 bases). V lost 5 bases and J lost 4, with 12 bases in between. CDR3 length: 14 amino acids. Per the germline V gene, CDR1 is SGHTA and CDR2 is FQGNSA. CDR3 in DNA: TGTGCCAGCAGCAACAGAGGGGGGGGAAACACCATATATTTT. This codes for CASSNRGGGNTIYF.

V usage is TRBV4-3 and J usage is TRBJ2-2, with no clear D. Germline assignment: CDR1 LGHNA and CDR2 YSLEER. The CDR3 totals 16 residues. Between the trimmed V and J ends, which lost 3 bases and 0 bases, there was a span of 11 bases. CDR3 nucleotides: TGCGCCAGCAGCCACCTAGACAACGCGAACACCGGGGAGCTGTTTTTT. Residues: CASSHLDNANTGELFF.

The chain is built from TRBV19 and TRBJ1-1; possible D gene TRBD1, 5 bases. CDR1 is LNHDA and CDR2 is SQIVND in the germline V gene (reference sequence). CDR3 length: 16 amino acids. V was trimmed by 3 bases and J by 2 bases, leaving 16 bases between them. The CDR3 DNA is TGTGCCAGTAGTATCGACGGGGGAATGGGAAACACTGAAGCTTTCTTT. Translating it yields CASSIDGGMGNTEAFF. The full variable domain, with the rest looked up from reference TRBV19 and TRBJ1-1, is DGGITQSPKYLFRKEGQNVTLSCEQNLNHDAMYWYRQDPGQGLRLIYYSQIVNDFQKGDIAEGYSVSREKKESFPLTVTSAQKNPTAFYLCASSIDGGMGNTEAFFGQGTRLTVV.

The chain combines TRBV5-6 with TRBJ1-1; D unresolved. Germline values: CDR1 SGHDT, CDR2 YYEEEE. This CDR3 is built from 12 residues. The germline V and J ends were trimmed by 2 bases and 7 bases, with 9 bases remaining between them. The CDR3 protein is CASSFGVGEAFF. CDR3 sequence (DNA): TGTGCCAGCAGCTTTGGGGTGGGTGAAGCTTTCTTT.

V and J are TRBV7-2 and TRBJ1-1, with D unclear. The germline V gene has CDR1 SGHTA and CDR2 FQGNSA. CDR3 length: 12 amino acids. V gave up 4 bases and J gave up 3 bases, with 6 bases separating them. The CDR3 spells CASSSPDTEAFF. The DNA for the CDR3 is TGTGCCAGCAGCTCGCCCGACACTGAAGCTTTCTTT.

V gene TRBV11-2 combines with J gene TRBJ2-1, with 10 bases matching TRBD2. This CDR3 contains 18 residues. The V and J ends lost 0 bases and 8 bases, in that order; junction bases with no gene match: 13. Germline V gives CDR1 SGHAT, CDR2 FQNNGV. The CDR3 reads CASSLDRLAGDPWDEQFF. The CDR3 nucleotides are TGTGCCAGCAGCTTAGATCGGCTAGCGGGAGACCCCTGGGATGAGCAGTTCTTC.

V gene TRBV21-1 combines with J gene TRBJ2-4; whether TRBD2, the table's D call, matches the DNA was not checked. TRBV21-1 is a recognized pseudogene. This CDR3 comprises 13 residues. CDR3 sequence reads: CASGGLAKNIQYF. The DNA of the CDR3 is TGTGCCAGCGGAGGGCTAGCCAAAAACATTCAGTACTTC.

The chain is built from TRBV28 and TRBJ1-3; 8 nucleotides agree with TRBD1. The length of the CDR3 is 16 residues. Unmatched junction bases numbered 11, after V lost 6 bases and J lost 4 bases. Looked up from germline, CDR1 is MDHEN and CDR2 is SYDVKM. DNA for the CDR3: TGTGCCAGCAGCGGAGCAGGGGGCGCGCGAGGAAACACCATATATTTT. This translates into CASSGAGGARGNTIYF.

The chain employs TRBV5-8 and TRBJ1-5, with D tentatively TRBD1 (6 bases). The ends were cut back, 2 bases at V and 3 bases at J, with 15 bases in the middle. The CDR3 runs 16 residues. CDR1 and CDR2 from the germline V gene are SGHTS and YDEGEE. CDR3 protein: CASSFGTGRDNQPQHF. The CDR3 DNA reads TGTGCCAGCAGCTTCGGTACAGGGCGAGACAATCAGCCCCAGCATTTT.

This clone was picked up a small number of times. The chain employs TRBV10-3 and TRBJ2-7, with D tentatively TRBD1 or TRBD2 (7 bases each). Germline CDR1 reads ENHRY; CDR2 reads SYGVKD. The CDR3 totals 14 residues. V was shortened by 11 bases and J by 3 bases, with 20 bases between the two germline ends. The CDR3 sequence is CASWGGTEGYEQYF. DNA of the CDR3: TGTGCCTCCTGGGGGGGGACAGAAGGCTACGAGCAGTACTTC.

The V call is TRBV7-6, the J call TRBJ2-1; no clear D gene. CDR1 is SGHVS and CDR2 is FNYEAQ in the germline V gene. The CDR3 extends over 17 amino acids. Trimming took off 3 bases at V and 3 bases at J, with 18 bases between the two ends. This CDR3 reads CASSFPQGRKGYNEQFF. CDR3 in DNA: TGTGCCAGCAGCTTTCCGCAAGGCCGGAAGGGCTACAATGAGCAGTTCTTC.

V gene TRBV28 combines with J gene TRBJ2-7; the match to TRBD2 covers 7 bases. Germline CDR1 MDHEN, CDR2 SYDVKM. The length of the CDR3 is 16 residues. The V and J ends lost 5 bases and 0 bases, in that order; junction bases with no gene match: 10. The CDR3 nucleotides are TGTGCCAGCAGTCTTCTCTCGGGCGGGAGCTCCTACGAGCAGTACTTC. This gives the protein CASSLLSGGSSYEQYF.

The CDR3 here is CASSDRRTGGEKLFF. The DNA for the CDR3 is TGTGCCAGCAGCGACAGACGAACCGGCGGGGAAAAACTGTTTTTT. V and J are TRBV2 and TRBJ1-4; D might be TRBD1 (5 bases). The CDR3 contains 15 residues. Per the germline V gene, CDR1 is SNHLY and CDR2 is FYNNEI. V lost 6 bases to trimming and J lost 8 bases, with 19 bases between them.

The chain has TRBV4-1 and TRBJ1-2, with D unclear. The germline V gene has CDR1 MGHRA and CDR2 YSYEKL. V gave up 3 bases and J gave up 3 bases, with 11 bases separating them. The CDR3 covers 14 residues. The CDR3 DNA reads as TGCGCCAGCAGCCACCTATTTCGGGACTATGGCTACACCTTC. As protein: CASSHLFRDYGYTF.

V usage is TRBV5-1 and J usage is TRBJ2-3, with 7 bases identical to TRBD2. The length of the CDR3 is 18 residues. J was trimmed by 7 bases and V by 3 bases; bases with no gene match: 20. Germline CDR1 reads SGHRS; CDR2 reads YFSETQ. CDR3 protein: CASSSLIGGSGGRHTQYF. The DNA of the CDR3 is TGCGCCAGCAGCTCTTTAATCGGCGGGAGTGGAGGCCGGCATACGCAGTATTTT.

The J gene is TRBJ2-1, the V gene TRBV5-6; 9 bases agree with TRBD2. CDR3 length: 18 residues. V was clipped by 5 bases and J by 6 bases; unmatched bases: 18. From germline, CDR1 is SGHDT and CDR2 YYEEEE. The CDR3 is CASSWVGSGRLLGNEQFF. The CDR3 region has the DNA TGTGCCAGCAGTTGGGTGGGTAGCGGGAGATTATTGGGCAATGAGCAGTTCTTC.

The chain has TRBV4-2 and TRBJ2-7, with D tentatively TRBD2 (6 bases). The CDR3 covers 14 residues. The V end was cut by 1 base, the J end by 4 bases, with 11 bases between. CDR1 LGHNA and CDR2 YNFKEQ come from the germline V gene. Here the CDR3 DNA reads TGTGCCAGCAGCCAAGGTGGGGGGAAGTACGAGCAGTACTTC. This translates into CASSQGGGKYEQYF.

The chain is built from TRBV11-3 and TRBJ2-1; 7 positions agree with TRBD1. In germline, CDR1 is SGHNT, CDR2 YENEEA. J gave up 9 bases and V 5 bases, and 7 bases lay outside the gene matches. CDR3 length: 13 residues. The CDR3 reads CASSLGTDREQFF. In DNA form, the CDR3 reads TGTGCCAGCAGCCTCGGGACAGACCGTGAGCAGTTCTTC.